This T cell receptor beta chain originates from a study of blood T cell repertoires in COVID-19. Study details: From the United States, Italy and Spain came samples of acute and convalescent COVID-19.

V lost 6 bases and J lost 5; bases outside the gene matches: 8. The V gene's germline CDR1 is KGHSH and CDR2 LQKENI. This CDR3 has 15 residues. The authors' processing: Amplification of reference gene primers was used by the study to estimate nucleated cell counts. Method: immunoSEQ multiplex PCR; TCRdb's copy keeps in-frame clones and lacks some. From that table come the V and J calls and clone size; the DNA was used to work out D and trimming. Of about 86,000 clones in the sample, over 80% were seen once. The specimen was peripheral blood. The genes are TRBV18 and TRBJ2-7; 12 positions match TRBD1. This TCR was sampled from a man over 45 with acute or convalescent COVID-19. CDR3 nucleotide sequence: TGTGCCAGCTCTCAACCCGGGACAGGGGGCCACGAGCAGTACTTC. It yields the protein CASSQPGTGGHEQYF. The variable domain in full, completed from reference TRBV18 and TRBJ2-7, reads NAGVMQNPRHLVRRRGQEARLRCSPMKGHSHVYWYRQLPEEGLKFMVYLQKENIIDESGMPKERFSAEFPKEGPSILRIQQVVRGDSAAYFCASSQPGTGGHEQYFGPGTRLTVT.